The clone carrying this T cell receptor (beta chain) was counted ten times or more. This CDR3 is 14 amino acids long. V lost 5 bases and J 0 bases, leaving 9 bases between the germline ends. This entry belongs to a study of T-cell reconstitution after alpha-beta-depleted transplantation in children. Unique molecular identifiers were incorporated into the prepared TCRbeta library. TCRdb ran MiXCR on the PCR reads and lists one entry per CDR3 protein. The sample has hundreds of thousands of distinct CDR3 sequences, 16% seen once; the top ten hold 1.1%. The sequence was obtained from a human donor who donated a stem cell graft to a child with acute myeloid leukemia. The chain recombines TRBV12-3 or TRBV12-4 with TRBJ2-3; D may be TRBD2 (6 bases). Source: PBMCs from the stem cell graft donor, taken from the stem cell graft. The DNA for the CDR3 is TGTGCCAGCAGTGGGGGGACTAGCACAGATACGCAGTATTTT. This gives the protein CASSGGTSTDTQYF.